This T cell receptor beta chain emerged from a study of cytomegalovirus exposure and HLA in healthy donors. General observations from the study: Rare TCR sequences dominated, though some public TCRs recurred in many donors.

On this clone itself: Its antigen is still unknown.

This CDR3 comprises 16 residues. Trimming removed 6 bases from V and 4 bases from J; junction bases left unmatched: 13. CDR1 is MNHEY and CDR2 is SMNVEV in the germline V gene (reference sequence). The PCR had 60 Vbeta and 13 Jbeta primers. TCRdb's table, derived via immunoSEQ multiplex PCR, lists solely in-frame clones and lacks some. The sample contains more than 95,000 clones, roughly four fifths of which appear only once. The chain uses TRBV27 and TRBJ1-2, with 8 bases matching TRBD1. The clonotype was recovered from a woman in her thirties or forties in good health and CMV-seronegative. Sequenced: PBMCs. CDR3 nucleotides: TGTGCCAGCAGGCGAAGGATAGGACAGGGTAGCTATGGCTACACCTTC. Protein: CASRRRIGQGSYGYTF.